This T cell receptor beta chain was found in a study of T cell changes during pregnancy in multiple sclerosis. The repertoire was sequenced with immunoSEQ multiplex PCR; TCRdb's copy has only in-frame clones and lacks some. The sample has 25,000 to 30,000 clones, under 90% seen once. Germline values: CDR1 SGHTA, CDR2 FQGNSA. CDR3 size: 17 residues. V shed 5 bases, J shed 4 bases, and the junction held 11 bases outside the gene matches. The sample here was CD4+ T cells from peripheral blood mononuclear cells, taken in the first trimester of pregnancy. This chain links TRBV7-2 with TRBJ1-4; 9 bases fit TRBD1. This clonotype originated in a female donor in good health, enrolled as a control in a pregnancy study. CDR3 DNA sequence: TGTGCCAGCAGCCTCTCTCCGGGACAGGGCATTAATGAAAAACTGTTTTTT. This gives the protein CASSLSPGQGINEKLFF. Full variable domain (rest looked up from reference TRBV7-2 and TRBJ1-4): GAGVSQSPSNKVTEKGKDVELRCDPISGHTALYWYRQSLGQGLEFLIYFQGNSAPDKSGLPSDRFSAERTGGSVSTLTIQRTQQEDSAVYLCASSLSPGQGINEKLFFGSGTQLSVL.